The 24 T cell receptor beta chains below were found in one sample sequenced in a study of shared clonotypes between healthy human individuals. Assay: immunoSEQ multiplex PCR; the TCRdb copy retains only in-frame clones and omits some. Of about 1.1 million clones listed, 60% to 80% were seen once; the top ten hold 0.89%. Specimen: memory CD4+ T cells from PBMCs. Regarding subset: CD45RA-negative fraction. The receptors were sampled from a young man in good health. Some clones in this sample may be carry-over from other donors' samples.

This clone was seen a few times. This chain connects TRBV4-2 to TRBJ1-2; a weak D match, TRBD1 (6 bases). The CDR3 spans 16 residues. V shed 0 bases and J shed 2 bases, with 13 bases lying between them. Germline CDR1 LGHNA, CDR2 YNFKEQ. CDR3 protein: CASSQDQAGANYGYTF. CDR3 DNA: TGTGCCAGCAGCCAAGATCAGGCAGGGGCAAACTATGGCTACACCTTC.

The V gene is TRBV15, the J gene TRBJ1-5; D unclear. Trimming removed 1 base from V and 0 bases from J, with 7 bases in between. Germline CDR1 and CDR2: LNHNV and YYDKDF (reference sequence). The CDR3 loop spans 15 amino acids. The CDR3 protein is CATSRGRYSNQPQHF. The CDR3 DNA follows: TGTGCCACCAGCAGAGGGCGGTATAGCAATCAGCCCCAGCATTTT. The full variable domain, rest sourced from reference TRBV15 and TRBJ1-5, is DAMVIQNPRYQVTQFGKPVTLSCSQTLNHNVMYWYQQKSSQAPKLLFHYYDKDFNNEADTPDNFQSRRPNTSFCFLDIRSPGLGDTAMYLCATSRGRYSNQPQHFGDGTRLSIL.

The chain links TRBV28 to TRBJ2-3; TRBD1 matches at 8 bases. Germline trimming cut 6 bases from V and 1 base from J; bases unmatched to any gene: 9. Germline V gene lookup returns CDR1 MDHEN and CDR2 SYDVKM. This CDR3 contains 16 residues. Written as DNA, the CDR3 is TGTGCCAGCAGGGGGCGACAGGGGTTCGGCACAGATACGCAGTATTTT. It codes for CASRGRQGFGTDTQYF.

The gene calls are TRBV7-8 and TRBJ2-1; 10 bases align to TRBD2. The germline V gene encodes CDR1 SGHVS and CDR2 FQNEAQ. The CDR3 covers 15 residues. With V trimmed by 5 bases and J by 8 bases, 9 bases remained unmatched. The CDR3 region is CASSPKGLASDEQFF. For the CDR3, the DNA is TGTGCCAGCAGCCCGAAGGGACTAGCGTCGGATGAGCAGTTCTTC. Looking up the rest from reference TRBV7-8 and TRBJ2-1 gives the full variable domain: GAGVSQSPRYKVAKRGQDVALRCDPISGHVSLFWYQQALGQGPEFLTYFQNEAQLDKSGLPSDRFFAERPEGSVSTLKIQRTQQEDSAVYLCASSPKGLASDEQFFGPGTRLTVL.

The CDR3 DNA reads as TGTGCCAGCAGTCAGAGAACCCCCTACGAGCAGTACTTC. Translating gives CASSQRTPYEQYF. V and J are TRBV27 and TRBJ2-7; no firm D call. Trimming took off 5 bases at V and 2 bases at J, with 10 bases between the two ends. Looked up from germline, CDR1 is MNHEY and CDR2 is SMNVEV (reference sequence). The CDR3 is made up of 13 amino acids.

CDR3 loop: CASTQRTSRMYNEQFF. In nucleotides, the CDR3 is TGTGCCAGCACCCAGCGGACCTCTCGGATGTACAATGAGCAGTTCTTC. J is TRBJ2-1 and V is TRBV27, with a possible D match to TRBD2 (5 bases). This CDR3 comprises 16 residues. The germline gives CDR1 MNHEY, CDR2 SMNVEV (reference sequence). V lost 7 bases, J lost 4 bases, and 20 bases lay in between.

The rearrangement uses TRBV5-1 and TRBJ1-5; no clear D. Germline values: CDR1 SGHRS, CDR2 YFSETQ. V lost 0 bases to trimming and J lost 4 bases, with 11 bases between them. The CDR3 length is 15 residues. CDR3 amino acids: CASSLVGGANQPQHF. The CDR3 nucleotides read TGCGCCAGCAGCTTGGTTGGCGGAGCTAATCAGCCCCAGCATTTT.

The V call is TRBV6-1, the J call TRBJ2-7; D could derive from TRBD1 or TRBD2 (5 bases each). Germline V gene data show CDR1 as MNHNS and CDR2 as SASEGT. The CDR3 loop spans 15 amino acids. The ends were cut back, 6 bases at V and 3 bases at J, with 18 bases in the middle. The CDR3 DNA is TGTGCCAGCAGGGTTGCTCAGACAGCGGACTACGAGCAGTACTTC. It translates to CASRVAQTADYEQYF.

The chain employs TRBV7-2 and TRBJ1-4, with a tentative D call TRBD1 (6 bases). The germline V gene has CDR1 SGHTA and CDR2 FQGNSA. V was trimmed by 1 base and J by 7 bases, leaving 19 bases between them. The CDR3 loop spans 17 amino acids. CDR3 DNA: TGTGCCAGCAGCTTAGTTGGGCGGGGGGCGCTTGTTGAAAAACTGTTTTTT. It yields the protein CASSLVGRGALVEKLFF.

The sample holds a few counts of this clone. This chain uses TRBV9 with TRBJ2-1; 10 bases align to TRBD2. V was clipped by 9 bases and J by 0 bases; unmatched bases: 12. The CDR3 contains 17 residues. The V gene's germline CDR1 is SGDLS and CDR2 YYNGEE. The DNA for the CDR3 is TGTGCCATTCGAGCGGGAGGGTCTTTGAGCTCCTACAATGAGCAGTTCTTC. Translation: CAIRAGGSLSSYNEQFF.

For this clone: Other DNA sequences of this sample code for an identical CDR3. CDR3 in DNA: TGTGCCTGGAGTGTAAGCACTGAAGCTTTCTTT. The encoded protein is CAWSVSTEAFF. This sequence joins TRBV30 and TRBJ1-1, with D uncertain. Germline V gives CDR1 GTSNPN, CDR2 SVGIG (reference sequence). The ends were cut back, 0 bases at V and 4 bases at J, with 3 bases in the middle. The CDR3 totals 11 residues.

V usage is TRBV4-3 and J usage is TRBJ2-5; tentative D call: TRBD1 (6 bases). The CDR3 contains 15 residues. Deletions cut 3 bases from V and 3 bases from J, with 14 bases between. Germline CDR1 and CDR2: LGHNA and YSLEER. The CDR3 spells CASSQHRASKETQYF. CDR3 bases: TGCGCCAGCAGCCAGCACAGGGCCTCAAAAGAGACCCAGTACTTC.

The chain is built from TRBV6-5 and TRBJ2-7; no definite D call. Germline values: CDR1 MNHEY, CDR2 SVGAGI. Trimming left V 10 bases short and J 9 bases short, with 16 bases between. The CDR3 extends over 11 amino acids. The CDR3 protein is CAKPFSSVQYF. CDR3 sequence (DNA): TGTGCCAAGCCCTTTTCGAGTGTGCAGTACTTC.

The gene calls are TRBV6-5 and TRBJ1-2; a possible D gene is TRBD1 (6 bases). The germline V gene has CDR1 MNHEY and CDR2 SVGAGI. V gave up 2 bases and J gave up 8 bases, with 15 bases separating them. The CDR3 sequence is 14 residues long. CDR3 in DNA: TGTGCCAGCAGTTACCTGGACAGCTTTAGGGGCTACACCTTC. Protein product: CASSYLDSFRGYTF.

This CDR3 reads CASRNQNTGELFF. Here the CDR3 DNA reads TGTGCCAGCAGAAATCAGAACACCGGGGAGCTGTTTTTT. The rearrangement uses TRBV5-4 and TRBJ2-2, with D unresolved. The germline V gene encodes CDR1 SGHNT and CDR2 YYREEE (reference sequence). V was trimmed by 5 bases and J by 1 base, leaving 6 bases between them. The CDR3 covers 13 residues.

The rearrangement joins TRBV5-1 to TRBJ2-5; D remains unclear. Deletions cut 0 bases from V and 7 bases from J, with 13 bases between. CDR1 is SGHRS and CDR2 is YFSETQ in the germline V gene. The CDR3 has 14 amino acids. CDR3 coding DNA: TGCGCCAGCAGCTTGGAGGTGGGGATGGTGACCCAGTACTTC. Translation gives CASSLEVGMVTQYF.

The CDR3 sequence: CASSPLLTGTSYEQYF. In DNA form, the CDR3 reads TGCGCCAGCAGCCCCCTCCTGACCGGGACCTCCTACGAGCAGTACTTC. The V and J genes are TRBV5-1 and TRBJ2-7; D possibly matches TRBD1 or TRBD2 (5 bases each). The germline V and J ends were trimmed by 4 bases and 0 bases, with 17 bases remaining between them. CDR3 length equals 16 residues. Germline V gene data show CDR1 as SGHRS and CDR2 as YFSETQ.

This clone has a single count. The chain combines TRBV28 with TRBJ2-5, with D tentatively TRBD1 (6 bases). The ends were cut back, 10 bases at V and 1 base at J, with 13 bases in the middle. The CDR3 extends over 13 amino acids. Germline V gene data show CDR1 as MDHEN and CDR2 as SYDVKM. CDR3 bases: TGTGCCATTTCCTACAGGGCCCAAGAGACCCAGTACTTC. Amino acid sequence: CAISYRAQETQYF.

This clone was seen only a few times. Written as DNA, the CDR3 is TGTGCCAGCAGCGTAACCGGAGCGGGAGGGGAAGATACGCAGTATTTT. This codes for CASSVTGAGGEDTQYF. The chain carries TRBV9 and TRBJ2-3, with TRBD2 matching 10 bases. The V segment lost 1 base and the J segment 5 bases; nucleotides outside the gene matches: 7. This CDR3 contains 16 residues. CDR1 is SGDLS and CDR2 is YYNGEE in the germline V gene.

This chain uses TRBV7-2 with TRBJ2-5; D possibly matches TRBD1 or TRBD2 (6 bases each). CDR3 length: 14 amino acids. With 4 bases removed from V and 5 bases from J, the gap between germline ends came to 14 bases. The germline V gene has CDR1 SGHTA and CDR2 FQGNSA. CDR3 amino acids: CASSSVGGRETQYF. Written as DNA, the CDR3 is TGTGCCAGCAGCTCGGTAGGGGGGAGGGAGACCCAGTACTTC.

Written as DNA, the CDR3 is TGTGCCAGCAGCTTAGGCAGGGATGGTCAGCCCCAGCATTTT. This sequence encodes CASSLGRDGQPQHF. The chain links TRBV7-9 to TRBJ1-5, with a weak D call TRBD1 (5 bases). The CDR3 spans 14 residues. The V gene's germline CDR1 is SEHNR and CDR2 FQNEAQ (reference sequence). Between the trimmed V and J ends, which lost 1 base and 6 bases, there was a span of 10 bases.

The rearrangement joins TRBV7-8 to TRBJ2-5; 11 bases are a match to TRBD2. The CDR3 is made up of 17 amino acids. CDR1 and CDR2 from the germline V gene are SGHVS and FQNEAQ. The junction had 11 bases not matched to a gene; V was cut back by 6 bases and J by 2 bases. Here the CDR3 DNA reads TGTGCCAGCAGGCTCACCCGACTAGCGGGAAGTCAAGAGACCCAGTACTTC. This translates into CASRLTRLAGSQETQYF.

The gene calls are TRBV7-9 and TRBJ2-7; 7 bases map to TRBD1. In germline, CDR1 is SEHNR, CDR2 FQNEAQ (reference sequence). The CDR3 contains 13 residues. Trimming cost V 3 bases and J 6 bases; bases outside gene matches: 5. Here the CDR3 reads CASSFLDRVEQYF. The CDR3, as DNA: TGTGCCAGCAGCTTCTTAGACAGGGTCGAGCAGTACTTC.

The chain combines TRBV18 with TRBJ1-2, with 8 positions matching TRBD1. Looked up from germline, CDR1 is KGHSH and CDR2 is LQKENI. Losses at the gene ends were 3 bases for V and 0 bases for J; bases not matched to a gene: 3. The length of the CDR3 is 15 residues. The CDR3 region has the DNA TGTGCCAGCTCACCGACAGGGGAAGCTAACTATGGCTACACCTTC. Amino acids: CASSPTGEANYGYTF.